The subject of this entry is one T cell receptor beta chain. Peripheral blood and lesional scalp punch biopsies came from alopecia areata patients. This specimen belongs to a study of CD8+ T cells in alopecia areata. Whole-study context: Tofacitinib ran 6 to 18 months, followed by 6 months off drug.

The V segment lost 1 base and the J segment 8 bases; nucleotides outside the gene matches: 12. The germline gives CDR1 SGHDN, CDR2 FVKESK. The CDR3 length is 16 residues. Investigators isolated RNA and reverse transcribed it into cDNA to act as the sequencing template. Sequenced by immunoSEQ multiplex PCR; TCRdb stores in-frame clones only, minus some. This sample carries 180,000 or so clones, 63% of them seen once, and the ten largest clones take 1.7%. This receptor was identified in a human donor with alopecia areata. This chain links TRBV14 with TRBJ1-2; 8 bases are a match to TRBD1. This material consisted of CD4+ T cells sorted from blood, taken at week 0. The DNA for the CDR3 is TGTGCCAGCAGCCAAGGGCCGACAGGGGAGGCTAAAGGCTACACCTTC. This sequence encodes CASSQGPTGEAKGYTF.